Each of the 4 T cell receptor beta chains below was sequenced from the same sample in a study of metastatic and nonmetastatic thyroid tumors (dated by TCRdb to about 2020). Before undergoing thyroid surgery, none of the patients had been given any kind of treatment. Library preparation was by PCR. Sequencer: Illumina HiSeq 4000. Using fastp trimming at Q25 and MiXCR clonotype assembly, TCRdb reanalyzed the public sequencing data and kept in-frame beta chains. Within this sample are 15,000 or so clones, with around a quarter of them counted one time only. 7.5% to 9% of the sample comes from the top ten. Sequenced material: tumor tissue. These receptors all come from a female donor with papillary thyroid cancer or a benign thyroid nodule (not recorded which). Some clones in this sample may be carry-over from other donors' samples.

This clone has more than one count but fewer than ten. The V gene is TRBV6-1, the J gene TRBJ1-2; 7 nucleotides agree with TRBD1. Germline assignment: CDR1 MNHNS and CDR2 SASEGT. The CDR3 is made up of 16 amino acids. Germline trimming cut 1 base from V and 3 bases from J; bases unmatched to any gene: 8. As DNA, the CDR3 is TGTGCCAGCAGTGAAGAAGGGGGCGGTGGGCACTATGGCTACACCTTC. This codes for CASSEEGGGGHYGYTF.

This clone has a count of ten or more. The V gene is TRBV29-1, the J gene TRBJ2-1; D is possibly TRBD2 (5 bases). Trimming pared 5 bases from V and 4 bases from J, leaving 12 bases between. Germline V lookup: CDR1 SQVTM, CDR2 ANQGSEA. The CDR3 is 13 amino acids. CDR3 DNA: TGCAGCGTTACGGGGAACATATACAATGAGCAGTTCTTC. Translating gives CSVTGNIYNEQFF.

This clone was counted ten times or more. The V and J genes are TRBV2 and TRBJ1-1; TRBD1 aligns across 8 bases. Germline CDR1 SNHLY, CDR2 FYNNEI. V was clipped by 6 bases and J by 1 base; unmatched bases: 7. The CDR3 consists of 15 residues. CDR3 sequence (DNA): TGTGCCAGCAGAGGAGCCGGGACAGGGAACACTGAAGCTTTCTTT. Translated: CASRGAGTGNTEAFF.

The chain carries TRBV6-2 or TRBV6-3 and TRBJ1-2; D is undetermined. V was clipped by 5 bases and J by 1 base, with 20 bases between them. Germline lookup yields CDR1 MNHEY and CDR2 SVGEGT. The CDR3 covers 17 residues. The CDR3 DNA reads TGTGCCAGCAGTAAATCATTCGGGAGGAGCCATAACTATGGCTACACCTTC. Translation gives CASSKSFGRSHNYGYTF.